This TCR beta chain is drawn from a study of OX40 agonist ivuxolimab in advanced cancers. Study-level information: Three patients responded partially, comprising one with hepatocellular carcinoma and two with cutaneous melanoma. Study results and caveats: At doses 0.1 to 3.0 mg/kg, CD4+ and CD8+ clones expanded. The 0.1-3.0 mg/kg partial responders had among the lowest clonal expansion.

The method was immunoSEQ multiplex PCR; TCRdb's version includes in-frame clones alone and lacks a portion of them. The sample shows 55,000 to 65,000 clones, 92% of them seen only once. Remarks on this clone: The antigen is not known.

Trimming cost V 7 bases and J 0 bases, with 5 bases left between them. Germline CDR1 SNHLY, CDR2 FYNNEI. The CDR3 is made up of 12 amino acids. This receptor was identified in an adult with an advanced solid tumor such as melanoma, head and neck, liver or kidney cancer. The sample was CD4+ or CD8+ T cells sorted from blood, taken in a trial of the OX40 agonist ivuxolimab. This chain links TRBV2 with TRBJ2-3; the D is unclear. Written as DNA, the CDR3 is TGTGCCAGCACCTTTAGCACAGATACGCAGTATTTT. Translating it yields CASTFSTDTQYF.